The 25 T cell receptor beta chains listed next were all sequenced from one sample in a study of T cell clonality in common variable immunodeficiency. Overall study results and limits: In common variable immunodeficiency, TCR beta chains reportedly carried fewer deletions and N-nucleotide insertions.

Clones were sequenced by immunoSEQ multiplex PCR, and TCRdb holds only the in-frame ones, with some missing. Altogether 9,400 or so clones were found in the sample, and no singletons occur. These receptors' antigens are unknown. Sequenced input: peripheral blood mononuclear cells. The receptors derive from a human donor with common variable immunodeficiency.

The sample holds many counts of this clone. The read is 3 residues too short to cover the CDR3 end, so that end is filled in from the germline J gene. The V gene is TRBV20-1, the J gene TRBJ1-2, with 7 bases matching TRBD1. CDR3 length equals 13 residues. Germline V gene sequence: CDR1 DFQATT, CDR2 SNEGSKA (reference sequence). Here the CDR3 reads CSASIGQDWGYTF. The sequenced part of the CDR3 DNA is TGCAGTGCTTCAATAGGACAGGACTGGGGC.

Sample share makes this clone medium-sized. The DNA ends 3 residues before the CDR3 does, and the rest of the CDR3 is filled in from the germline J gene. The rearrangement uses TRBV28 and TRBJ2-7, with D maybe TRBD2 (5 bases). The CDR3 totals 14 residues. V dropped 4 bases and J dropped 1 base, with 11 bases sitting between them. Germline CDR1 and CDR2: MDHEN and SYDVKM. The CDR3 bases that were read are TGTGCCAGCAGTTCTTACGGACTTTCCTACGAG. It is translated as CASSSYGLSYE. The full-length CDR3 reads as CASSSYGLSYEQYF.

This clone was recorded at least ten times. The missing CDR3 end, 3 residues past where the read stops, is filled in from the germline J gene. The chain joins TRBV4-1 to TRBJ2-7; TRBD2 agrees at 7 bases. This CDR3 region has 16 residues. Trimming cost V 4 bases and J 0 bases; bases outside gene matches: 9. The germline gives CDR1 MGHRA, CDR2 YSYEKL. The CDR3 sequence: CASSPEREGSSYEQYF. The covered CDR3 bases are TGCGCCAGCAGCCCTGAAAGGGAGGGGAGCTCCTACGAG.

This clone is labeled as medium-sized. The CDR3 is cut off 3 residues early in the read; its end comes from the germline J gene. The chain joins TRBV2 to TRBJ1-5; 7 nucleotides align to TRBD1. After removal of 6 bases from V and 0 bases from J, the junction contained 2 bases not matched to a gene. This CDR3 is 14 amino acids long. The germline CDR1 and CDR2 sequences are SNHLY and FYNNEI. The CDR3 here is CASSDRVSNQPQHF. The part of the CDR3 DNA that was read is TGTGCCAGCAGCGACAGGGTTAGCAATCAGCCC. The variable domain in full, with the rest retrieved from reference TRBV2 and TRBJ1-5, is EPEVTQTPSHQVTQMGQEVILRCVPISNHLYFYWYRQILGQKVEFLVSFYNNEISEKSEIFDDQFSVERPDGSNFTLKIRSTKLEDSAMYFCASSDRVSNQPQHFGDGTRLSIL.

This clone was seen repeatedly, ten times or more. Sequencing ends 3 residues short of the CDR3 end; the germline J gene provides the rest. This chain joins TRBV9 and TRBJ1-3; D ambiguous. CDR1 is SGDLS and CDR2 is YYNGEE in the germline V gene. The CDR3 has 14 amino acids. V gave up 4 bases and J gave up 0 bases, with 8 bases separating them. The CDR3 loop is CASSSDYSGNTIYF. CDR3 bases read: TGTGCCAGCAGCTCCGACTACTCTGGAAACACC.

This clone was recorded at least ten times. The covered CDR3 bases are TGTGCCAGTAGTACTCGTGGGACAGCAGAAGGGTCGAATACG. This sequence encodes CASSTRGTAEGSNT. The CDR3 reads in full as CASSTRGTAEGSNTQYF. The J gene is TRBJ2-3, the V gene TRBV19; TRBD1 aligns across 7 bases. From the germline J gene comes the end of the CDR3, since the read stops 3 residues before it. Germline CDR1 reads LNHDA; CDR2 reads SQIVND (reference sequence). J lost 7 bases, V lost 4 bases, and 17 bases had no gene match. The CDR3 has 17 residues.

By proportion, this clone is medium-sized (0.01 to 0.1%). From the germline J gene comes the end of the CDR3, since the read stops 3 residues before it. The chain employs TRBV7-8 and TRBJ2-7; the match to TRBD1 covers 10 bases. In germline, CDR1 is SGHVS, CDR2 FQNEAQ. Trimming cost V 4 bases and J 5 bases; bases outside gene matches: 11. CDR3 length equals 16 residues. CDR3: CASSSYSGTGVNEQYF. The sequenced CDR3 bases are TGTGCCAGCAGCTCTTACTCCGGGACAGGGGTCAACGAG.

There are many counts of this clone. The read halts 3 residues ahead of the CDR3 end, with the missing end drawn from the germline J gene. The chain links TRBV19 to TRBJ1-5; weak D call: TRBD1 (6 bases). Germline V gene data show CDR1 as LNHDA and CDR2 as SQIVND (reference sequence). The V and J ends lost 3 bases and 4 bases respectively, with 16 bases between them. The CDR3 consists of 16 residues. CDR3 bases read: TGTGCCAGTAGTATCCCCCGGCGGGGGGCGAATCAGCCC. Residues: CASSIPRRGANQP. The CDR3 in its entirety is CASSIPRRGANQPQHF.

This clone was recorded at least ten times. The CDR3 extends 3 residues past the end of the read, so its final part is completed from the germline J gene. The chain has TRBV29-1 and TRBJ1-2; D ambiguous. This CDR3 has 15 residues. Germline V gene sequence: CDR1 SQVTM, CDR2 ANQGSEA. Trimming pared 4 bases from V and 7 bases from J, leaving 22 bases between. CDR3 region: CSVAEIMIGVRGYTF. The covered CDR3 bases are TGCAGCGTTGCGGAAATTATGATCGGGGTGCGTGGC. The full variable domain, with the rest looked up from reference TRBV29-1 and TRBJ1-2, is SAVISQKPSRDICQRGTSLTIQCQVDSQVTMMFWYRQQPGQSLTLIATANQGSEATYESGFVIDKFPISRPNLTFSTLTVSNMSPEDSSIYLCSVAEIMIGVRGYTFGSGTRLTVV.

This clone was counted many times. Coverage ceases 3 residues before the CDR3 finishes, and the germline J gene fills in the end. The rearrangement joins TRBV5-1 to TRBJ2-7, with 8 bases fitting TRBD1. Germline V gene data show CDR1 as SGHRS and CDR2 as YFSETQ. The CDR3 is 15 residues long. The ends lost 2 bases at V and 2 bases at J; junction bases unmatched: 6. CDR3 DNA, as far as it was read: TGCGCCAGCAGCTTAGGGTCAGGGGGCCCCTACGAG. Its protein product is CASSLGSGGPYE. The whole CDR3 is CASSLGSGGPYEQYF.

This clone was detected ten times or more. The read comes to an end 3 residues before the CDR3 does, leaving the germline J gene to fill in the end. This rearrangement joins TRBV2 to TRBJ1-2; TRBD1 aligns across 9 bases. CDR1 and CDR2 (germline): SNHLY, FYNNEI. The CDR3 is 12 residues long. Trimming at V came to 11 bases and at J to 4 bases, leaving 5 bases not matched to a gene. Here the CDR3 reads CAGGQGFYGYTF. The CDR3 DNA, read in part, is TGTGCCGGGGGACAGGGATTCTATGGC. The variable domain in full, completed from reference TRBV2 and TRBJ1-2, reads EPEVTQTPSHQVTQMGQEVILRCVPISNHLYFYWYRQILGQKVEFLVSFYNNEISEKSEIFDDQFSVERPDGSNFTLKIRSTKLEDSAMYFCAGGQGFYGYTFGSGTRLTVV.

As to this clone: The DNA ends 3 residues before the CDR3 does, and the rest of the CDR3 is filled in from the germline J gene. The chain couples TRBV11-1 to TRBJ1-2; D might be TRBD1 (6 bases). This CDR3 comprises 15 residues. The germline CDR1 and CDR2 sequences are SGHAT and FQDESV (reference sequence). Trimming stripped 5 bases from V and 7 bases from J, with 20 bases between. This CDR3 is CASSTRQALESGYTF. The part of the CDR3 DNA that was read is TGTGCCAGCAGCACCCGACAGGCCCTGGAGTCTGGC.

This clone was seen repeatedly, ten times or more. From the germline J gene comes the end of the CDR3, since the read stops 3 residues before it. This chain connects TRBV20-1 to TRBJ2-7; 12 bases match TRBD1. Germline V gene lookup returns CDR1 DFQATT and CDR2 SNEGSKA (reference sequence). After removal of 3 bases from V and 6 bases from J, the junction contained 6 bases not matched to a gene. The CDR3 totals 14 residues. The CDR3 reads CSARGDRGQGEQYF. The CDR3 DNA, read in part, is TGCAGTGCTAGGGGGGACAGGGGGCAGGGCGAG.

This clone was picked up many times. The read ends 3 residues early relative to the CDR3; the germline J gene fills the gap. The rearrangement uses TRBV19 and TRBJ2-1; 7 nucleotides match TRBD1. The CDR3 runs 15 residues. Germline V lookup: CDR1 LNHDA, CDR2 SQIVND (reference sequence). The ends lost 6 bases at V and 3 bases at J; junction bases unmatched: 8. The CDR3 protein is CASRPGQALYNEQFF. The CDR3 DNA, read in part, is TGTGCCAGTAGGCCTGGACAGGCGCTCTACAATGAG.

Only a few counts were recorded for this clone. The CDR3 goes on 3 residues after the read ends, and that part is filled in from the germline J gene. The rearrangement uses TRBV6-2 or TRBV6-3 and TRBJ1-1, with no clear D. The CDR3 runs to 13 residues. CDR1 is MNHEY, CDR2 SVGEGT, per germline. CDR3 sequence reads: CASRYAGRKGAFF. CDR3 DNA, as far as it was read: TGTGCCAGCAGGTACGCGGGTCGCAAAGGG.

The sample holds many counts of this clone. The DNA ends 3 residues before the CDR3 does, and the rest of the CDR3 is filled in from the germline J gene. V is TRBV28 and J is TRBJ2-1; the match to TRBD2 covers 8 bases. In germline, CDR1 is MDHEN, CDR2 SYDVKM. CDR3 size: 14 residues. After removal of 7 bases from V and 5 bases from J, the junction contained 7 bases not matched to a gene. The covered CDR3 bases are TGTGCCAGCAAACCCGGGACTAGTCACAATGAG. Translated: CASKPGTSHNE. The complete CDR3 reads CASKPGTSHNEQFF.

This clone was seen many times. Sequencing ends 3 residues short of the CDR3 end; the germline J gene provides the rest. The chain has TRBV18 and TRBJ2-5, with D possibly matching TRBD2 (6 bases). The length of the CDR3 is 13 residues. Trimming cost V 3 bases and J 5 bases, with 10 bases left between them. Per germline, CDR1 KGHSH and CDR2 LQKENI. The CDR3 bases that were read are TGTGCCAGCTCACCGAATCGGGGGGAGACC. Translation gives CASSPNRGET. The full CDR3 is CASSPNRGETQYF.

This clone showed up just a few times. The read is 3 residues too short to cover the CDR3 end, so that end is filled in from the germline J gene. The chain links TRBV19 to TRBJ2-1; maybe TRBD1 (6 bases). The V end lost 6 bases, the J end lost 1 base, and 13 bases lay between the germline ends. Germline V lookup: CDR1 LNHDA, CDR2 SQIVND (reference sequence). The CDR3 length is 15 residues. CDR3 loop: CASRPTGRSYNEQFF. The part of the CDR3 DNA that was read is TGTGCCAGTAGACCTACAGGGCGTTCCTACAATGAG.

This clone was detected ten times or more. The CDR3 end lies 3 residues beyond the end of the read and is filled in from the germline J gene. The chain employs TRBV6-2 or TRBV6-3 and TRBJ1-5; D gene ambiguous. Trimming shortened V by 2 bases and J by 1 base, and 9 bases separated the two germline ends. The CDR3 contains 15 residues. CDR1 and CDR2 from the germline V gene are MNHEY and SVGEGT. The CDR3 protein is CASSYGGLSNQPQHF. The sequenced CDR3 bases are TGTGCCAGCAGTTACGGAGGGTTAAGCAATCAGCCC.

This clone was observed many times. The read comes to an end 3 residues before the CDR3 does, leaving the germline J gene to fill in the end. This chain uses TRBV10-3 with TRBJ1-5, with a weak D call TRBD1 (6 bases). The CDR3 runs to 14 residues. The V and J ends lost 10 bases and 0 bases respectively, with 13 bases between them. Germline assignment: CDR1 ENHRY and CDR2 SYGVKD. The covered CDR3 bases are TGTGCCACCTCTCAGGGGAATAGCAATCAGCCC. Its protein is CATSQGNSNQP. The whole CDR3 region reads CATSQGNSNQPQHF.

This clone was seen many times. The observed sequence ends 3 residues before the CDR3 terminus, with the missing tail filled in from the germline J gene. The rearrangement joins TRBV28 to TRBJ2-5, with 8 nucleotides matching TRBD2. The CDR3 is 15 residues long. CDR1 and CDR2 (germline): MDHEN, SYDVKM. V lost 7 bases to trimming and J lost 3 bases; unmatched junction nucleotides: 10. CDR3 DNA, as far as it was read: TGTGCCAGCATTCCCCAGTCAGCGGGAGAAGAGACC. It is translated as CASIPQSAGEET. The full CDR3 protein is CASIPQSAGEETQYF.

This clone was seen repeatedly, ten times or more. Here the CDR3 reads CASSLATGLLNTEAFF. Partial CDR3 DNA: TGCGCCAGCAGCTTGGCAACAGGGCTGTTGAACACTGAA. The chain links TRBV5-1 to TRBJ1-1, with a tentative D call TRBD1 (6 bases). The CDR3 end is not reached by the read, which stops 3 residues before it; the germline J gene fills it in. The V end lost 0 bases, the J end lost 0 bases, and 12 bases lay between the germline ends. CDR1 is SGHRS and CDR2 is YFSETQ in the germline V gene. This CDR3 spans 16 amino acids.

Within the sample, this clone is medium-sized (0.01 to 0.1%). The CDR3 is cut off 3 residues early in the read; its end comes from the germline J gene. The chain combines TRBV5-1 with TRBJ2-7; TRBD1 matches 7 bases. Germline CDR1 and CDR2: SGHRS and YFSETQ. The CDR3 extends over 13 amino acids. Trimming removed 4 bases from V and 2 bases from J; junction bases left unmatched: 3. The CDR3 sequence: CASSPGTAYEQYF. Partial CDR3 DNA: TGCGCCAGCAGCCCGGGGACAGCCTACGAG.

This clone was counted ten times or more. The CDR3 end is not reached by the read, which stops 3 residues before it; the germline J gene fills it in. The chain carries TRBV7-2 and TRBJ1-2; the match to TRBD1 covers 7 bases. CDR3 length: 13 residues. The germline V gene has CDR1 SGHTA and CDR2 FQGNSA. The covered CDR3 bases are TGTGCCAGCAGCTTGACAGGGATAGGCGGC. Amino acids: CASSLTGIGG. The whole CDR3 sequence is CASSLTGIGGYTF.

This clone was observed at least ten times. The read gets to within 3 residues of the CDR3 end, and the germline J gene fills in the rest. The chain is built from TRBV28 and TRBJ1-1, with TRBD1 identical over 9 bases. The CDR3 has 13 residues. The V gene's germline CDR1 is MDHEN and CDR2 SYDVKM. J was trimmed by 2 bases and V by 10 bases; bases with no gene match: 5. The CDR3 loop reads CAITGGVNTEAFF. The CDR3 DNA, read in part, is TGTGCCATCACAGGGGGCGTAAACACTGAA.